The 29 T cell receptor beta chains reported below all come from one sample, sequenced in a study of identical twins. TCRdb itself ran the 5' RACE reads through MiXCR, one entry per CDR3 protein. The sample shows 600,000 to 850,000 distinct CDR3 sequences, roughly 18% of them seen only once. These sequences were also reported in another study, on T cells expressing NK-cell markers.

The sample taken for sequencing was PBMCs. The receptors originated from a young woman in good health.

This chain links TRBV11-1 with TRBJ2-7; D gene uncertain. The V gene's germline CDR1 is SGHAT and CDR2 FQDESV (reference sequence). The ends were cut back, 1 base at V and 3 bases at J, with 7 bases in the middle. The CDR3 length is 13 residues. The CDR3 nucleotides read TGTGCCAGCAGCTTAGAGTCGTTCTACGAGCAGTACTTC. It specifies CASSLESFYEQYF.

In its sample, this clonotype was seen a few times. V usage is TRBV7-2 and J usage is TRBJ2-3; D not certain. The CDR3 is 11 residues long. Trimming removed 5 bases at V and 5 bases at J, with 5 bases between. Per germline, CDR1 SGHTA and CDR2 FQGNSA. CDR3 region: CASSIVDTQYF. Here the CDR3 DNA reads TGTGCCAGCAGCATAGTAGATACGCAGTATTTT.

The rearrangement links TRBV29-1 to TRBJ2-5; the D call may be TRBD1 or TRBD2 (5 bases each). CDR1 is SQVTM, CDR2 ANQGSEA, per germline. The CDR3 is 14 residues long. V gave up 4 bases and J gave up 5 bases, with 17 bases separating them. The CDR3 coding sequence is TGCAGCGTTGTGAGGGGCGGTTTCGGCGAGACCCAGTACTTC. This gives the protein CSVVRGGFGETQYF.

This clonotype was picked up a small number of times. This chain links TRBV10-3 with TRBJ2-2, with TRBD2 identical over 8 bases. The CDR3 has 15 residues. Unmatched junction bases numbered 10, after V lost 6 bases and J lost 7 bases. CDR1 and CDR2 from the germline V gene are ENHRY and SYGVKD. The CDR3 DNA reads as TGTGCCATCAGCCTCGGAGCGGGAGAAGGCGGGGAGCTGTTTTTT. This encodes CAISLGAGEGGELFF.

The CDR3 DNA reads as TGCGCCAGCAGCGGGAGGGGACAGGCCATGAACACTGAAGCTTTCTTT. This sequence encodes CASSGRGQAMNTEAFF. V and J are TRBV5-1 and TRBJ1-1; 8 bases align to TRBD1. The germline CDR1 and CDR2 sequences are SGHRS and YFSETQ. V shed 4 bases and J 0 bases; nucleotides not matched to a gene: 8. The CDR3 sequence is 16 residues long.

Only a few counts were recorded for this clonotype. The chain links TRBV24-1 to TRBJ2-1; 8 bases match TRBD1. The trim removed 3 bases at V and 8 bases at J, leaving 8 bases unmatched. This CDR3 is built from 15 residues. CDR1 and CDR2 from the germline V gene are KGHDR and SFDVKD. CDR3 coding DNA: TGTGCCACCAGTGATCCACGGACAGGGACGGATGAGCAGTTCTTC. Translated: CATSDPRTGTDEQFF.

V and J are TRBV20-1 and TRBJ1-6; 8 bases fit TRBD1. The V gene end was trimmed by 4 bases and the J gene end by 7 bases; junction bases not matched to a gene: 6. This CDR3 has 14 amino acids. The germline V gene encodes CDR1 DFQATT and CDR2 SNEGSKA (reference sequence). The CDR3 region is CSAKQGAENSPLHF. The DNA for the CDR3 is TGCAGTGCTAAGCAGGGGGCGGAAAATTCACCCCTCCACTTT.

The chain links TRBV12-3 or TRBV12-4 to TRBJ1-5; D is ambiguous. V shed 1 base and J shed 8 bases, with 9 bases lying between them. The CDR3 consists of 13 residues. DNA for the CDR3: TGTGCCAGCAGTTTAGAACGGCGGAAGCCCCAGCATTTT. Translation: CASSLERRKPQHF.

This clonotype was seen only a few times. This chain joins TRBV5-1 and TRBJ1-2; D might be TRBD1 (5 bases). This CDR3 has 16 amino acids. CDR1 is SGHRS, CDR2 YFSETQ, per germline. Trimming took off 1 base at V and 5 bases at J, with 18 bases between the two ends. The CDR3 spells CASSLMQGKGIYGYTF. CDR3 sequence (DNA): TGCGCCAGCAGCTTGATGCAGGGCAAAGGCATATATGGCTACACCTTC.

V usage is TRBV29-1 and J usage is TRBJ2-1; D remains unclear. V lost 7 bases and J lost 8, with 15 bases in between. The CDR3 runs to 12 residues. Looked up from germline, CDR1 is SQVTM and CDR2 is ANQGSEA. The CDR3: CSAHVDPYEQFF. The CDR3 DNA reads TGCAGCGCCCACGTAGACCCCTATGAGCAGTTCTTC.

This chain connects TRBV5-6 to TRBJ1-4; a weak D match, TRBD1 (5 bases). Germline loops: CDR1 SGHDT, CDR2 YYEEEE. V was clipped by 0 bases and J by 8 bases, with 11 bases between them. The CDR3 has 14 amino acids. The CDR3 here is CASSLAREEEKLFF. The CDR3 bases are TGTGCCAGCAGCTTGGCCAGGGAAGAGGAAAAACTGTTTTTT.

The V call is TRBV5-1, the J call TRBJ2-7, with D possibly TRBD2 on 7 matching bases. V shed 7 bases and J shed 6 bases, with 23 bases lying between them. CDR1 is SGHRS, CDR2 YFSETQ, per germline. The CDR3 totals 15 residues. As DNA, the CDR3 is TGCGCCAGCTCCTTATGGGGGGGGGCAATTCGCGAGCAGTACTTC. It translates to CASSLWGGAIREQYF.

This clonotype has only one observation. V and J are TRBV20-1 and TRBJ2-5; maybe TRBD1 (6 bases). V lost 4 bases and J lost 2, with 14 bases in between. CDR3 size: 14 residues. In germline, CDR1 is DFQATT, CDR2 SNEGSKA (reference sequence). Written as DNA, the CDR3 is TGCAGTGCTACTGGGGGCACCCTACAAGAGACCCAGTACTTC. The encoded protein is CSATGGTLQETQYF.

This sequence joins TRBV15 and TRBJ2-7; a possible D gene is TRBD1 (5 bases). V gave up 1 base and J gave up 4 bases, with 14 bases separating them. Germline lookup yields CDR1 LNHNV and CDR2 YYDKDF (reference sequence). This CDR3 is 15 amino acids long. CDR3 nucleotides: TGTGCCACCAGCAGAGGGTCGACAGTAGTTTACGAGCAGTACTTC. This sequence encodes CATSRGSTVVYEQYF. Together with reference TRBV15 and TRBJ2-7, the CDR3 gives the full variable domain: DAMVIQNPRYQVTQFGKPVTLSCSQTLNHNVMYWYQQKSSQAPKLLFHYYDKDFNNEADTPDNFQSRRPNTSFCFLDIRSPGLGDTAMYLCATSRGSTVVYEQYFGPGTRLTVT.

The chain carries TRBV10-3 and TRBJ2-2; 7 bases match TRBD1. Germline V lookup: CDR1 ENHRY, CDR2 SYGVKD. The CDR3 has 14 amino acids. The J segment lost 5 bases and the V segment lost 4 bases, leaving 4 bases of the junction unmatched. This chain's CDR3 is CAISAPGQTGELFF. In DNA form, the CDR3 reads TGTGCCATCAGTGCCCCGGGACAGACCGGGGAGCTGTTTTTT.

The chain's CDR3 is CSARVQGSLDEQYF. CDR3 in DNA: TGCAGTGCTCGGGTACAGGGATCCTTGGATGAGCAGTACTTC. V gene TRBV20-1 combines with J gene TRBJ2-7, with D possibly TRBD1 on 6 matching bases. This CDR3 has 14 residues. From germline, CDR1 is DFQATT and CDR2 SNEGSKA (reference sequence). V was shortened by 5 bases and J by 7 bases, with 21 bases between the two germline ends.

The sample holds many counts of this clonotype. The V call is TRBV18, the J call TRBJ1-2; no reliable D call. V was clipped by 6 bases and J by 3 bases, with 14 bases between them. Per germline, CDR1 KGHSH and CDR2 LQKENI. The CDR3 loop spans 14 amino acids. CDR3 loop: CASSLNQQDYGYTF. The CDR3 bases are TGTGCCAGCTCCCTAAATCAGCAAGACTATGGCTACACCTTC.

The chain joins TRBV23-1 to TRBJ2-7, with TRBD2 matching 13 bases. TRBV23-1 is labeled an ORF, and its function is uncertain. This CDR3 has 17 residues. V trimming: 4 bases; J trimming: 5 bases; junction bases outside the gene matches: 11. The chain's CDR3 is CASSLPNRGLAGDEQYF. DNA for the CDR3: TGCGCCAGCAGTCTTCCAAACCGCGGACTAGCGGGAGACGAGCAGTACTTC.

In its sample, this clonotype was seen many times. This chain connects TRBV12-3 or TRBV12-4 to TRBJ1-1; 11 bases fit TRBD1. J lost 5 bases, V lost 6 bases, and 5 bases had no gene match. This CDR3 comprises 14 residues. The DNA for the CDR3 is TGTGCCAGCAGACCCGGGACAGGGGGAACTGAAGCTTTCTTT. Its translation is CASRPGTGGTEAFF.

The V call is TRBV10-3, the J call TRBJ2-2; D is possibly TRBD1 (6 bases). With 6 bases removed from V and 5 bases from J, the gap between germline ends came to 7 bases. The germline V gene encodes CDR1 ENHRY and CDR2 SYGVKD. This CDR3 is built from 12 residues. The CDR3 loop reads CAISQGTGELFF. The DNA for the CDR3 is TGTGCCATCAGCCAGGGGACCGGGGAGCTGTTTTTT.

This clonotype was seen more than once but under ten times. This sequence joins TRBV20-1 and TRBJ2-7; TRBD2 might be the D (6 bases). This CDR3 is built from 15 residues. Germline-derived CDR1 and CDR2 are DFQATT and SNEGSKA (reference sequence). V was clipped by 3 bases and J by 10 bases, with 25 bases between them. The CDR3 DNA is TGCAGTGCTAGTAAACTCAGCCTAAGACTAGATGATCAGTACTTC. This gives the protein CSASKLSLRLDDQYF.

This clonotype was detected a few times. CDR3 DNA: TGTGCCAGCAGTTTACGGGCAGTACTCTCTGGGGCCAACGTCCTGACTTTC. It translates to CASSLRAVLSGANVLTF. The chain carries TRBV27 and TRBJ2-6, with D uncertain. V dropped 2 bases and J dropped 0 bases, with 11 bases sitting between them. This CDR3 contains 17 residues. Per the germline V gene, CDR1 is MNHEY and CDR2 is SMNVEV (reference sequence).

This clonotype was picked up a small number of times. The rearrangement links TRBV15 to TRBJ2-1, with D uncertain. In germline, CDR1 is LNHNV, CDR2 YYDKDF (reference sequence). The CDR3 totals 15 residues. Trimming removed 5 bases at V and 0 bases at J, with 11 bases between. As DNA, the CDR3 is TGTGCCACCAGCTCAGGAAGGGACTCCTACAATGAGCAGTTCTTC. Protein product: CATSSGRDSYNEQFF.

This chain uses TRBV29-1 with TRBJ1-2, with 7 nucleotides matching TRBD1. Germline V gene lookup returns CDR1 SQVTM and CDR2 ANQGSEA. This CDR3 spans 14 amino acids. V shed 2 bases and J 4 bases; nucleotides not matched to a gene: 7. The CDR3 region has the DNA TGCAGCGTTGAATCAGGGGGAGGATTCTATGGCTACACCTTC. Its protein is CSVESGGGFYGYTF.

The V gene is TRBV6-2 or TRBV6-3, the J gene TRBJ1-5, with a weak D call TRBD1 (6 bases). V shed 7 bases and J shed 3 bases, with 10 bases lying between them. CDR3 length equals 13 residues. From germline, CDR1 is MNHEY and CDR2 SVGEGT. The CDR3 loop reads CASTRTDNQPQHF. DNA of the CDR3: TGTGCCAGCACTCGGACAGACAATCAGCCCCAGCATTTT.

The chain is built from TRBV4-3 and TRBJ2-7; unclear D gene. CDR3 size: 16 residues. V was trimmed by 0 bases and J by 2 bases, leaving 14 bases between them. Germline V gene lookup returns CDR1 LGHNA and CDR2 YSLEER. This CDR3 is CASSQELRVEAYEQYF. The CDR3 coding sequence is TGCGCCAGCAGCCAAGAGCTCCGGGTAGAGGCCTACGAGCAGTACTTC.

This clonotype was seen a few times. J is TRBJ2-3 and V is TRBV12-3 or TRBV12-4; D gene ambiguous. The CDR3 contains 14 residues. The germline V and J ends were trimmed by 3 bases and 4 bases, with 11 bases remaining between them. CDR3 DNA: TGTGCCAGCAGTTTCGGGCCCCTGGCAGATACGCAGTATTTT. It codes for CASSFGPLADTQYF.

This clonotype was found a few times. This chain uses TRBV6-5 with TRBJ2-3; TRBD2 aligns across 7 bases. The CDR3 runs 17 residues. Germline trimming cut 0 bases from V and 9 bases from J; bases unmatched to any gene: 15. Germline CDR1 and CDR2: MNHEY and SVGAGI. The CDR3 is CASSYSGRGKAAQTQYF. The CDR3 bases are TGTGCCAGCAGTTACTCGGGGCGGGGGAAAGCCGCACAAACGCAGTATTTT.

The J gene is TRBJ2-7, the V gene TRBV5-1; D uncertain. CDR3 size: 14 residues. Trimming cost V 1 base and J 2 bases, with 10 bases left between them. Germline CDR1 is SGHRS and CDR2 is YFSETQ. The CDR3, as DNA: TGCGCCAGCAGCTTGATGGACGGAACCTACGAGCAGTACTTC. This gives the protein CASSLMDGTYEQYF.